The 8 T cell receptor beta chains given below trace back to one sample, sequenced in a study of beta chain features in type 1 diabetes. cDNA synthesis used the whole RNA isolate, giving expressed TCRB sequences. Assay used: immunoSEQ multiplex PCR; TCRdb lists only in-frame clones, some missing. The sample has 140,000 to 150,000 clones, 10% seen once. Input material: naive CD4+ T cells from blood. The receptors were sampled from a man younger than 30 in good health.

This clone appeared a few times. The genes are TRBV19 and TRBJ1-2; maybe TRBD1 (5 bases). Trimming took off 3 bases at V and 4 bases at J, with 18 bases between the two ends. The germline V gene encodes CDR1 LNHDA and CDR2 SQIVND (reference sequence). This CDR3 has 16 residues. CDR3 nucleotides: TGTGCCAGTAGTATCCGGGTGGGTGATGGGGCCTATGGCTACACCTTC. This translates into CASSIRVGDGAYGYTF.

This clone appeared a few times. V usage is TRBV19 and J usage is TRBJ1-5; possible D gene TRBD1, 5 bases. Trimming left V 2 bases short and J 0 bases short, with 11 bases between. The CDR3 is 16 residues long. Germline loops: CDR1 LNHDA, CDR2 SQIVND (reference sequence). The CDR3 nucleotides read TGTGCCAGTAGTATAACGACAGAATATAGCAATCAGCCCCAGCATTTT. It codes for CASSITTEYSNQPQHF.

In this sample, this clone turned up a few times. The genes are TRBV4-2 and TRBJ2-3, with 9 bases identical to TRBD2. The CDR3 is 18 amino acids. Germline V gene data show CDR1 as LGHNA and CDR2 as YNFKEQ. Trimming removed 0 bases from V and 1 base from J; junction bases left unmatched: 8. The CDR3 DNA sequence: TGTGCCAGCAGCCAAGAGTTCCAGCGGGGGGCGGGCACAGATACGCAGTATTTT. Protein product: CASSQEFQRGAGTDTQYF.

CDR3 residues: CATNDRDGYNSPLHF. CDR3 DNA: TGTGCCACTAATGACAGGGACGGATACAATTCACCCCTCCACTTT. The genes are TRBV19 and TRBJ1-6; TRBD1 aligns across 7 bases. The junction had 13 bases not matched to a gene; V was cut back by 10 bases and J by 7 bases. Germline V gives CDR1 LNHDA, CDR2 SQIVND (reference sequence). The CDR3 has 15 amino acids. The whole variable domain, remainder taken from reference TRBV19 and TRBJ1-6, is DGGITQSPKYLFRKEGQNVTLSCEQNLNHDAMYWYRQDPGQGLRLIYYSQIVNDFQKGDIAEGYSVSREKKESFPLTVTSAQKNPTAFYLCATNDRDGYNSPLHFGNGTRLTVT.

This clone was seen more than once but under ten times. CDR3 DNA: TGTGCCAGCTCACCAGAGACAGTGAACACTGAAGCTTTCTTT. It yields the protein CASSPETVNTEAFF. The V call is TRBV18, the J call TRBJ1-1; D is possibly TRBD1 (5 bases). This CDR3 is 14 amino acids long. Trimming removed 2 bases at V and 0 bases at J, with 7 bases between. Looked up from germline, CDR1 is KGHSH and CDR2 is LQKENI.

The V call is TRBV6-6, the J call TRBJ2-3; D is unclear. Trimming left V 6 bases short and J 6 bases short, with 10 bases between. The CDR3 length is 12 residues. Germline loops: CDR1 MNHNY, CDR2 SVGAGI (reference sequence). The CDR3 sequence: CASSPSQDTQYF. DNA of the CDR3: TGTGCCAGCAGCCCCTCCCAGGATACGCAGTATTTT.

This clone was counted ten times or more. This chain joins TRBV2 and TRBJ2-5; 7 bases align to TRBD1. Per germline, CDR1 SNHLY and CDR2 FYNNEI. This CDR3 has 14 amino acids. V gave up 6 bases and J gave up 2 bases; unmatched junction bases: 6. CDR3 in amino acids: CASSTRQGQETQYF. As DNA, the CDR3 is TGTGCCAGCAGCACCCGACAGGGACAAGAGACCCAGTACTTC.

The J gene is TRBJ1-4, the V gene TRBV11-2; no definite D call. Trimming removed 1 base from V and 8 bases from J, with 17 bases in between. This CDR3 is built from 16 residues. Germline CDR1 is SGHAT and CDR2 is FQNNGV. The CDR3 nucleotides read TGTGCCAGCAGCTTAGGATACGGAGCACTCGGGGAAAAACTGTTTTTT. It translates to CASSLGYGALGEKLFF.